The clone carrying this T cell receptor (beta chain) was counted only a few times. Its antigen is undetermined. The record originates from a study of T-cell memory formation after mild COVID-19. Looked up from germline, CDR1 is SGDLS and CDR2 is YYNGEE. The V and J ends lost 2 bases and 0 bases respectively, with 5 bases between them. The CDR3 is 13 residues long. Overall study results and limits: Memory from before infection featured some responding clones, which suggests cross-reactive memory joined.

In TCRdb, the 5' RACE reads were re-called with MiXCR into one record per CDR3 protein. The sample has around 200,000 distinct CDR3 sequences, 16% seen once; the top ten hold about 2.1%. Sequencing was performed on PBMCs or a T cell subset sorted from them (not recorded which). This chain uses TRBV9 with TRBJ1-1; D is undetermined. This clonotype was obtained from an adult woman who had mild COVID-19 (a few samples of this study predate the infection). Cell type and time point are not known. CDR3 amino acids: CASSVYMNTEAFF. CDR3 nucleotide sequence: TGTGCCAGCAGCGTTTACATGAACACTGAAGCTTTCTTT.